The entry below describes one T cell receptor beta chain. Authors' processing steps: From reference gene primer amplification, estimates of nucleated cell counts were derived. TCRdb's table, derived via immunoSEQ multiplex PCR, lists solely in-frame clones and lacks some. The V and J calls and clone size are taken from that table; D and trimming were inferred from the DNA. Of about 110,000 clones in the sample, about 89% were seen once. This entry belongs to a study of blood T cell repertoires in COVID-19. Study-wide background: Acute-phase and convalescent COVID-19 samples originated in the United States, Italy and Spain. From T cells, B-cell-depleted T cells, or PBMCs came the material, which was cDNA or gDNA.

Germline V gene lookup returns CDR1 SGHRS and CDR2 YFSETQ. This CDR3 has 15 residues. The V end lost 0 bases, the J end lost 0 bases, and 10 bases lay between the germline ends. The sequenced sample was peripheral blood. The chain combines TRBV5-1 with TRBJ2-7; a possible D gene is TRBD2 (6 bases). The clonotype was recovered from a man aged 40-50 years with acute or convalescent COVID-19. DNA for the CDR3: TGCGCCAGCAGCTTGGGTGGAGGGAACTCCTACGAGCAGTACTTC. Translation: CASSLGGGNSYEQYF.